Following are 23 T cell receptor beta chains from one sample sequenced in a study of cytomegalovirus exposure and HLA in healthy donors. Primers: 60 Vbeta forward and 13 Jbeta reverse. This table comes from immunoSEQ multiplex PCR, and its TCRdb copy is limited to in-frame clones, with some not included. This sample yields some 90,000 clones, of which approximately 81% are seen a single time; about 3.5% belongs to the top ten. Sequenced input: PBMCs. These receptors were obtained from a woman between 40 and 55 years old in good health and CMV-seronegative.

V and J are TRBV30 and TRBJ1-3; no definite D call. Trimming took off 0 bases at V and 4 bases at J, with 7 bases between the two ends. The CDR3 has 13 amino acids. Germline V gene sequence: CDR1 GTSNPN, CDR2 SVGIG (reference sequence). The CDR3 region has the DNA TGTGCCTGGAGTGTACTCAGGGGAAACACCATATATTTT. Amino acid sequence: CAWSVLRGNTIYF.

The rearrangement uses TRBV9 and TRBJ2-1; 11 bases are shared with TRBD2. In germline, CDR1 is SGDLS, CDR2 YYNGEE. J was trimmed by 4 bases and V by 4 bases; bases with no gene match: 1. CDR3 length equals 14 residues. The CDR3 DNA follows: TGTGCCAGCAGCACTAGCGGGAGATACAATGAGCAGTTCTTC. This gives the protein CASSTSGRYNEQFF. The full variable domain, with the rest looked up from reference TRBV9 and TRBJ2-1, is DSGVTQTPKHLITATGQRVTLRCSPRSGDLSVYWYQQSLDQGLQFLIQYYNGEERAKGNILERFSAQQFPDLHSELNLSSLELGDSALYFCASSTSGRYNEQFFGPGTRLTVL.

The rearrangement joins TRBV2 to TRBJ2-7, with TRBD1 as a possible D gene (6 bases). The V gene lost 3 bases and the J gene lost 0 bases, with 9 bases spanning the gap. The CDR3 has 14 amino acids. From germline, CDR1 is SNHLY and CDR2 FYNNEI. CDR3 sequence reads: CASSDQGSSYEQYF. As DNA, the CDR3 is TGTGCCAGCAGTGATCAGGGGAGCTCCTACGAGCAGTACTTC.

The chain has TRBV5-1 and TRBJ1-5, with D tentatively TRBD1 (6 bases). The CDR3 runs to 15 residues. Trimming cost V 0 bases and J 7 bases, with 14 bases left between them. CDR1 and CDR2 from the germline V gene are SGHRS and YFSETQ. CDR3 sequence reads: CASSLGPGVRQPQHF. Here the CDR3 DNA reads TGCGCCAGCAGCTTGGGGCCAGGGGTGAGGCAGCCCCAGCATTTT.

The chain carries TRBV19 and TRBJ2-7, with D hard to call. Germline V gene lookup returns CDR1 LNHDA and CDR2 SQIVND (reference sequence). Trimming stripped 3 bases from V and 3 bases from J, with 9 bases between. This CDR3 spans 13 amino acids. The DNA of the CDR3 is TGTGCCAGTAGTATGGCTAGAGACTACGAGCAGTACTTC. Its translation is CASSMARDYEQYF.

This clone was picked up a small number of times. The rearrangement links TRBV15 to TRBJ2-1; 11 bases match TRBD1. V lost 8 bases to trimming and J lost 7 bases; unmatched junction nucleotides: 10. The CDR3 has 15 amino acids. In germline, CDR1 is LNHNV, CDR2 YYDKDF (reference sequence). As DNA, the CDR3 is TGTGCCACCCAGAGGCGGGGACAGGGGGTAAATGAGCAGTTCTTC. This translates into CATQRRGQGVNEQFF. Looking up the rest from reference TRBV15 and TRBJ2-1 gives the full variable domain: DAMVIQNPRYQVTQFGKPVTLSCSQTLNHNVMYWYQQKSSQAPKLLFHYYDKDFNNEADTPDNFQSRRPNTSFCFLDIRSPGLGDTAMYLCATQRRGQGVNEQFFGPGTRLTVL.

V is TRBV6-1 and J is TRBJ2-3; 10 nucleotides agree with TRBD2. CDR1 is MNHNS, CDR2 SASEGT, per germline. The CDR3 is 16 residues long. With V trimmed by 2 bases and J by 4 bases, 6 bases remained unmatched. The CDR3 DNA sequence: TGTGCCAGCAGTGAACCGAGTAGCGGGAGGCCAGATACGCAGTATTTT. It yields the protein CASSEPSSGRPDTQYF.

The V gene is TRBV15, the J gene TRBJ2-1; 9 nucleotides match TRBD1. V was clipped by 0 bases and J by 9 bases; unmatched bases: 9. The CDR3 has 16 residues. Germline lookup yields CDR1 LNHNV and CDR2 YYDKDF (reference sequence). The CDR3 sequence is CATSRDLGTGYLEQFF. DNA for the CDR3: TGTGCCACCAGCAGAGATCTGGGGACAGGGTATCTTGAGCAGTTCTTC.

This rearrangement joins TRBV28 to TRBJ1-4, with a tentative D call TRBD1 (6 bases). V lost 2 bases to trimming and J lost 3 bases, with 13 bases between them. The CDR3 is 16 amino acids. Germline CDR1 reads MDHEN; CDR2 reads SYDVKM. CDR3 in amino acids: CASSLRVGGANEKLFF. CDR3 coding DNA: TGTGCCAGCAGTTTAAGGGTAGGGGGGGCTAATGAAAAACTGTTTTTT.

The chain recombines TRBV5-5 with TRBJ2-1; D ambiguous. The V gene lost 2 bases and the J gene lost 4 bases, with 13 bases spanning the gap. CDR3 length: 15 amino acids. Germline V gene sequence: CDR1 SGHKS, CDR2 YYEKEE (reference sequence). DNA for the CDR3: TGTGCCAGCAGCTTTCTTGCGGTTACTTACAATGAGCAGTTCTTC. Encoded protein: CASSFLAVTYNEQFF.

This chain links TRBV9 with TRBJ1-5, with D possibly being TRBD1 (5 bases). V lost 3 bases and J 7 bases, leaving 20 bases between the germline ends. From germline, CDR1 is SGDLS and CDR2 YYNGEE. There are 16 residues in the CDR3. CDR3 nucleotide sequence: TGTGCCAGCAGCGGTGGGGCCTCGGGCCGGGAGCAGCCCCAGCATTTT. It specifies CASSGGASGREQPQHF.

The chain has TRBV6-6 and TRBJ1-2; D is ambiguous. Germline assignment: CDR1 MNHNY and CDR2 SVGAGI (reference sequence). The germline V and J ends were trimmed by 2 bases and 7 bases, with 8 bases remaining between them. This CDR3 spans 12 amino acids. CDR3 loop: CASSYRKRGYTF. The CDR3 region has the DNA TGTGCCAGCAGTTACCGGAAGCGTGGCTACACCTTC.

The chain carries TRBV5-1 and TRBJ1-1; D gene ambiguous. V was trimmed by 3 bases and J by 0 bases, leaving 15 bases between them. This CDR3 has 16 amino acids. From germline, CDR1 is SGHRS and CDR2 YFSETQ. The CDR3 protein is CASSSLNIGMNTEAFF. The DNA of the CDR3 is TGCGCCAGCAGCTCTTTAAACATTGGCATGAACACTGAAGCTTTCTTT.

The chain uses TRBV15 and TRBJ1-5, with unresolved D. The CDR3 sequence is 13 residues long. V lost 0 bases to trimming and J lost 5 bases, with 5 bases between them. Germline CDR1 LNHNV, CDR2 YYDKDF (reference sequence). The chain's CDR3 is CATSRDGHQPQHF. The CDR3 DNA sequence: TGTGCCACCAGCAGAGATGGCCATCAGCCCCAGCATTTT.

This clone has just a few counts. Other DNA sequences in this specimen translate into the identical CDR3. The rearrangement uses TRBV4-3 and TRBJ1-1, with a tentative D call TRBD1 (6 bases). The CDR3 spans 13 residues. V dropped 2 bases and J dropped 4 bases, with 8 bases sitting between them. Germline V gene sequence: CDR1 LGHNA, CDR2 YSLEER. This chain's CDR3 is CASSQIQGTEAFF. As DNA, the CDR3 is TGCGCCAGCAGCCAAATACAGGGCACTGAAGCTTTCTTT.

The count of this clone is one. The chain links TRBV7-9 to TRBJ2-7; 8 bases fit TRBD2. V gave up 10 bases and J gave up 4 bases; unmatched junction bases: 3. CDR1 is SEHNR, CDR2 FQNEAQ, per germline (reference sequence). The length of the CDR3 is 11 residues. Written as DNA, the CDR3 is TGTGCCACCGGGGGGGGGTACGAGCAGTACTTC. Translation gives CATGGGYEQYF.

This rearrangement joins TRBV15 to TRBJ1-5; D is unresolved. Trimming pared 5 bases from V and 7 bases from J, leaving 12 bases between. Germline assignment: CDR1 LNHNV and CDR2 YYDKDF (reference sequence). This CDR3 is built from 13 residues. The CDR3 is CATSFHREQPQHF. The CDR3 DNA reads TGTGCCACCAGCTTTCACCGGGAGCAGCCCCAGCATTTT. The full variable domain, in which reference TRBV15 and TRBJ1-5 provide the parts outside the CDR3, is DAMVIQNPRYQVTQFGKPVTLSCSQTLNHNVMYWYQQKSSQAPKLLFHYYDKDFNNEADTPDNFQSRRPNTSFCFLDIRSPGLGDTAMYLCATSFHREQPQHFGDGTRLSIL.

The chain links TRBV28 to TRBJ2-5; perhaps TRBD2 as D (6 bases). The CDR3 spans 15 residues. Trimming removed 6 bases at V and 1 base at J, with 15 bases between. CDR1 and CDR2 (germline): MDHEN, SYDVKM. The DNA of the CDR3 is TGTGCCAGCAGCAAAATTAGCGGAACCCAAGAGACCCAGTACTTC. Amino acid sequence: CASSKISGTQETQYF.

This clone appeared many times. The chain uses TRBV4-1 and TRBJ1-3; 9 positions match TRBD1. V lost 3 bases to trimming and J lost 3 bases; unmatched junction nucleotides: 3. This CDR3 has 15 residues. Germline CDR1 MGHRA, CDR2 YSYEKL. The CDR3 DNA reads TGCGCCAGCAGCCACACAGGGGGCGATGGAAACACCATATATTTT. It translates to CASSHTGGDGNTIYF.

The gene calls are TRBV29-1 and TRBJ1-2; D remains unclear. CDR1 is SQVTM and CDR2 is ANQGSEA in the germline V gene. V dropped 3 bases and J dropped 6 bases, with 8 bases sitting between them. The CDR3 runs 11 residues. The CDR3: CSVEREHGYTF. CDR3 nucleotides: TGCAGCGTTGAGAGAGAACATGGCTACACCTTC.

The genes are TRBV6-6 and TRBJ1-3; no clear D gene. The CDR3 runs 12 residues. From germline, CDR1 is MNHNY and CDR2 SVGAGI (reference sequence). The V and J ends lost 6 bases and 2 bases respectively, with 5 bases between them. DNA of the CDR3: TGTGCCAGCAGCCGAGCTGGAAACACCATATATTTT. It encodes CASSRAGNTIYF.

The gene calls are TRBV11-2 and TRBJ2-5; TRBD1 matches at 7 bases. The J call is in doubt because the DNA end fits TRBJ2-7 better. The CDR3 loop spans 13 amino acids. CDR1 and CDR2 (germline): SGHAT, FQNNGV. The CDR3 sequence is CASSLNRGYEQYF. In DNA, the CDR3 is TGTGCCAGCAGCTTAAACAGGGGCTACGAGCAGTACTTC.

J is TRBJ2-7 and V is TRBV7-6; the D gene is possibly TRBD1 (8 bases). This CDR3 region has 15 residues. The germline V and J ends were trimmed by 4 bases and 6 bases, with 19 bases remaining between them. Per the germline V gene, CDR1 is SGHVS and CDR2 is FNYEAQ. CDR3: CASSSTGGGGSEQYF. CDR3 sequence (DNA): TGTGCCAGCAGCTCAACAGGGGGGGGAGGCAGCGAGCAGTACTTC.